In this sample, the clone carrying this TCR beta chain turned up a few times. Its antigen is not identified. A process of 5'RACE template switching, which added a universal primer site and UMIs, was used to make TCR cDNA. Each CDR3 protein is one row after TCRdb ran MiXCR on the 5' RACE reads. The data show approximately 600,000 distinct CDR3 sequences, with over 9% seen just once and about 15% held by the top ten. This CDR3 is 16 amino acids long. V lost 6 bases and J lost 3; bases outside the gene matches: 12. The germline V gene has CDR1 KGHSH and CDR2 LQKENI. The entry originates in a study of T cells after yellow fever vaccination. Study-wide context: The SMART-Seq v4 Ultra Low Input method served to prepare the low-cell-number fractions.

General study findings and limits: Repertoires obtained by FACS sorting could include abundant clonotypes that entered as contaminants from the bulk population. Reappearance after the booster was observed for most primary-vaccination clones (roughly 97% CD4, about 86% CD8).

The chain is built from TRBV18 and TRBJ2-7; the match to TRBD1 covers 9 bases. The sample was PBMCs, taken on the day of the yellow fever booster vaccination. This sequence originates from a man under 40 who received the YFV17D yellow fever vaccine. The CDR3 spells CASSALRTGEGYEQYF. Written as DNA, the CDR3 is TGTGCCAGCTCTGCCCTACGGACAGGGGAAGGCTACGAGCAGTACTTC.